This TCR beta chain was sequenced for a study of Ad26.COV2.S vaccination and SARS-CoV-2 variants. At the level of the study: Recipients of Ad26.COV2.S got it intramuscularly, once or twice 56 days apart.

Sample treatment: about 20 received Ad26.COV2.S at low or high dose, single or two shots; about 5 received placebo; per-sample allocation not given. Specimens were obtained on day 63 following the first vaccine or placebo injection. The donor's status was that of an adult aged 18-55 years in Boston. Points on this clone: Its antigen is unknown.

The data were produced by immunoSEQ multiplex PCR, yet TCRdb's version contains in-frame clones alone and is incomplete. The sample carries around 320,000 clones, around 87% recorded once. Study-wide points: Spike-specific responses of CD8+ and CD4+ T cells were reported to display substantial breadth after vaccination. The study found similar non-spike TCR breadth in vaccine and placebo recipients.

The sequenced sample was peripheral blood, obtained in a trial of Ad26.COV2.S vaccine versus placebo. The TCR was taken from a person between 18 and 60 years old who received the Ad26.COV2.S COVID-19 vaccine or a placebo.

The CDR3 protein is CASSFPGYYEQYF. The CDR3 bases are TGTGCCAGCAGTTTCCCAGGCTACTACGAGCAGTACTTC. This chain links TRBV28 with TRBJ2-7; no clear D. Germline CDR1 MDHEN, CDR2 SYDVKM. V lost 3 bases and J 3 bases, leaving 9 bases between the germline ends. This CDR3 has 13 amino acids.